The sequence of this T cell receptor beta chain was determined in a study of blood T cell repertoires in COVID-19. Study-level background: T cells, B-cell-depleted T cells, or PBMCs provided the cDNA or gDNA that served as material.

Measured with immunoSEQ multiplex PCR; TCRdb has only the in-frame clones, and not every one. The sample includes tens of thousands of clones, roughly four fifths seen only once; the top ten take 6.5% to 9%. Sequencing was done on a sample of peripheral blood. The TCR comes from a man in his fifties or sixties with active COVID-19.

The DNA for the CDR3 is TGTGCCAGCCGGACAGCGGTCTATGGCTACACCTTC. Translating gives CASRTAVYGYTF. The chain joins TRBV2 to TRBJ1-2, with a weak D call TRBD1 (6 bases). CDR1 is SNHLY, CDR2 FYNNEI, per germline. The CDR3 spans 12 residues. Trimming shortened V by 8 bases and J by 4 bases, and 11 bases separated the two germline ends.